This TCR beta chain was identified in a study of graft-versus-host responses after intestinal transplantation. Intraepithelial and lamina propria lymphocytes were released after the graft tissue was processed. Germline V gene lookup returns CDR1 MNHNY and CDR2 SVGAGI (reference sequence). V was clipped by 7 bases and J by 8 bases, with 12 bases between them. The CDR3 spans 13 residues. Profiled with immunoSEQ multiplex PCR; TCRdb holds only in-frame clones, not every one. The sample has about 18,000 clones, roughly 80% seen once; the top ten hold 7.8%. The rearrangement links TRBV6-6 to TRBJ1-6; D remains ambiguous. This receptor was identified in a human patient who received an intestinal transplant, so some T cells may come from the graft donor. Sequencing was performed on ileum tissue, taken approximately 420 days after intestinal transplant. The CDR3 DNA sequence: TGTGCCAGCATGAGAAGCGGTTATTCACCCCTCCACTTT. Protein sequence: CASMRSGYSPLHF.